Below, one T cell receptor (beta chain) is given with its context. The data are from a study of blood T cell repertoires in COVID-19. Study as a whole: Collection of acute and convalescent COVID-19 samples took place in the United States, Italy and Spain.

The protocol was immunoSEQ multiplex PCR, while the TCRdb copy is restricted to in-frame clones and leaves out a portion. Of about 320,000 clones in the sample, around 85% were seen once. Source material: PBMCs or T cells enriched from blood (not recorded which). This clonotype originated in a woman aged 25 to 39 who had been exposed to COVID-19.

The CDR3 region has the DNA TGTGCCAGCACCCCCAGCGGGGGGGCCGGGGAGACCCAGTACTTC. This encodes CASTPSGGAGETQYF. The chain recombines TRBV7-3 with TRBJ2-5; the match to TRBD2 covers 10 bases. The V gene end was trimmed by 7 bases and the J gene end by 5 bases; junction bases not matched to a gene: 10. Germline loops: CDR1 SGHTA, CDR2 FQGTGA. The CDR3 loop spans 15 amino acids.